There are many counts of the clone carrying this TCR beta chain. No antigen is known for it. These data are taken from a study of Graves' ophthalmopathy and Graves' hyperthyroidism. Study outcomes and limitations: Its predictions of ophthalmopathy progression gave the model almost 71% sensitivity and roughly 72% specificity.

Aged 18 to 65, hyperthyroidism patients had been newly diagnosed, with under 2 months' duration. None of the included patients had other autoimmune diseases, uncontrolled infections, pregnancy or lactation, as these led to exclusion. Reliance was placed on clinical symptoms, serum thyroxine, TRAb, thyroid ultrasound and orbital computed tomography for diagnosis. CDR3 length equals 13 residues. Germline CDR1 WSHSY, CDR2 SAAADI. J lost 3 bases, V lost 5 bases, and 1 base had no gene match. Researchers took RNA transcripts and amplified TCR beta CDR3 regions from them. First-round RT-PCR relied on HTBI primers, and a second-round multiplex PCR came next. TCRdb itself ran the multiplex PCR reads through MiXCR, one entry per CDR3 protein. The sample has around 590,000 distinct CDR3 sequences, 35% to 45% seen once; the top ten hold about 4%.

The receptor was derived from an adult man with Graves' hyperthyroidism. The chain links TRBV10-2 to TRBJ1-5; 7 bases match TRBD1. The specimen sequenced was peripheral blood or thyroid tissue (not recorded which). The CDR3, as DNA: TGCGCCAGCAGTCAGGGGGACAATCAGCCCCAGCATTTT. Amino acids: CASSQGDNQPQHF.